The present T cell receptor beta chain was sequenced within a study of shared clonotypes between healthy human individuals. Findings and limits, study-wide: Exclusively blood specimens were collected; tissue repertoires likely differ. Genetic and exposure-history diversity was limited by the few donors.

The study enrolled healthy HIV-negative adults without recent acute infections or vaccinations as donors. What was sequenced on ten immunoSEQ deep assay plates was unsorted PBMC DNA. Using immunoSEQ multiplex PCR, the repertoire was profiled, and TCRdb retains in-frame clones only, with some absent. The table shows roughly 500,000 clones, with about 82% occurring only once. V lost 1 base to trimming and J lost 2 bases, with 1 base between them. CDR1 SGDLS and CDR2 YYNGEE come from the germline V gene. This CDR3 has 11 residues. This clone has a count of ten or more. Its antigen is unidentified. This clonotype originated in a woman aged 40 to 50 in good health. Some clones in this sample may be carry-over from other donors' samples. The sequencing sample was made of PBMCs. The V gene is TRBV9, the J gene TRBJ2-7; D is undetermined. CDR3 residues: CASSVTYEQYF. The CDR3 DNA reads TGTGCCAGCAGCGTAACCTACGAGCAGTACTTC.